These 25 T cell receptor beta chains came from one sample sequenced in a study of T cells in Graves' hyperthyroidism and ophthalmopathy (dated by TCRdb to about 2019). The protocol used for the library was multiplex PCR. TCRdb names Illumina HiSeq 2000 as the instrument used. The TCR beta CDR3 regions were amplified from RNA transcripts. A first-round RT-PCR of the TCR CDR3 used the HTBI primer set with the Qiagen OneStep RT-PCR kit. TCRdb reworked the public reads: Q25 trimming with fastp, MiXCR clone assembly, productive beta chains retained. When rows share a CDR3 protein, they turn into one entry using the most common DNA and genes. In this sample the table shows 650,000 to 850,000 distinct CDR3 sequences, around 20% of which occur a single time. The ten largest clones take up over 15% of the sample. Specimen: blood. These receptors came from a woman aged 45 to 65 with Graves' hyperthyroidism that later progressed to Graves' ophthalmopathy.

This clonotype was picked up a small number of times. CDR3 DNA: TGTGCCAGTAGTATCGGAACCGGGACAGGGGTTCTCTATGGCTACACCTTC. It encodes CASSIGTGTGVLYGYTF. The rearrangement joins TRBV19 to TRBJ1-2, with 10 bases lining up with TRBD1. Germline V lookup: CDR1 LNHDA, CDR2 SQIVND (reference sequence). V dropped 3 bases and J dropped 4; count of bases not matched to a gene: 11. The CDR3 extends over 17 amino acids.

This clonotype was seen at least ten times. The chain recombines TRBV2 with TRBJ2-2, with TRBD2 matching 8 bases. The length of the CDR3 is 14 residues. Trimming took 6 bases from V and 4 from J; bases not matched to a gene: 4. The germline CDR1 and CDR2 sequences are SNHLY and FYNNEI. In DNA, the CDR3 is TGTGCCAGCAGACTAGCGGTTATCACCGGGGAGCTGTTTTTT. Protein sequence: CASRLAVITGELFF.

Comment on this clonotype: A read error may be the cause here, since a much bigger clone is one base away. This chain uses TRBV3-1 with TRBJ1-2; 9 bases map to TRBD1. The V gene's germline CDR1 is LGHDT and CDR2 YNNKEL (reference sequence). Unmatched junction bases numbered 2, after V lost 1 base and J lost 8 bases. There are 13 residues in the CDR3. CDR3 nucleotides: TGTGCCAGCAGCCAAGGGACAGGGGAAGGCTACACCTTC. Amino acids: CASSQGTGEGYTF.

The rearrangement links TRBV10-3 to TRBJ1-5, with D hard to call. The CDR3 runs to 14 residues. With 2 bases removed from V and 3 bases from J, the gap between germline ends came to 8 bases. Germline V CDR1 and CDR2: ENHRY, SYGVKD. The CDR3 DNA follows: TGTGCCATCAGTGAGCGGCCAGACAATCAGCCCCAGCATTTT. Translation: CAISERPDNQPQHF.

The sample holds many counts of this clonotype. The CDR3 nucleotides are TGTGCCTGGAGATCACAGGGGGCAAGTGGCTACACCTTC. It specifies CAWRSQGASGYTF. The chain recombines TRBV30 with TRBJ1-2; 9 bases map to TRBD1. The CDR3 length is 13 residues. The trim removed 3 bases at V and 7 bases at J, leaving 6 bases unmatched. CDR1 and CDR2 (germline): GTSNPN, SVGIG (reference sequence).

This clonotype was observed a handful of times. J is TRBJ2-1 and V is TRBV10-3; D unresolved. CDR3 size: 17 residues. The germline CDR1 and CDR2 sequences are ENHRY and SYGVKD. The V and J ends lost 3 bases and 0 bases respectively, with 15 bases between them. The CDR3 sequence: CAISDGPDESSYNEQFF. CDR3 coding DNA: TGTGCCATCAGTGACGGCCCGGACGAGAGCTCCTACAATGAGCAGTTCTTC.

This clonotype was picked up one time. V is TRBV5-4 and J is TRBJ1-3; tentatively, D is TRBD1 (5 bases). The germline gives CDR1 SGHNT, CDR2 YYREEE (reference sequence). V was pared by 1 base and J by 0 bases, with 14 bases between. This CDR3 has 17 residues. CDR3 sequence: CASSLMPRVSSGNTIYF. In DNA, the CDR3 is TGTGCCAGCAGCTTGATGCCCAGGGTTAGCTCTGGAAACACCATATATTTT.

This clonotype was counted between two and nine times. The chain has TRBV4-1 and TRBJ2-1, with 8 bases fitting TRBD1. Looked up from germline, CDR1 is MGHRA and CDR2 is YSYEKL. This CDR3 comprises 15 residues. J lost 7 bases, V lost 4 bases, and 9 bases had no gene match. The CDR3 region has the DNA TGCGCCAGCAGCCCTCCAGGGGGCGTGGGAAATGAGCAGTTCTTC. It translates to CASSPPGGVGNEQFF.

This clonotype appeared many times. J is TRBJ1-2 and V is TRBV12-3 or TRBV12-4; D is undetermined. CDR3 size: 16 residues. The V and J ends lost 5 bases and 0 bases respectively, with 16 bases between them. CDR3 amino acids: CASSRPYASANYGYTF. The CDR3 nucleotides are TGTGCCAGCAGTCGACCGTATGCTTCCGCTAACTATGGCTACACCTTC.

J is TRBJ2-2 and V is TRBV5-1, with TRBD2 matching 10 bases. CDR1 and CDR2 from the germline V gene are SGHRS and YFSETQ. Trimming took 0 bases from V and 7 from J; bases not matched to a gene: 3. This CDR3 spans 15 amino acids. This CDR3 reads CASSLELAGFGELFF. The CDR3 coding sequence is TGCGCCAGCAGCTTGGAACTAGCGGGGTTCGGGGAGCTGTTTTTT.

The V call is TRBV5-1, the J call TRBJ2-1, with a weak D call TRBD1 (5 bases). Germline CDR1 SGHRS, CDR2 YFSETQ. The CDR3 length is 16 residues. Trimming shortened V by 0 bases and J by 5 bases, and 15 bases separated the two germline ends. CDR3 in DNA: TGCGCCAGCAGCTTGGAGGGGATAACAGGTGACAATGAGCAGTTCTTC. Amino acids: CASSLEGITGDNEQFF.

This clonotype was seen many times. This chain joins TRBV30 and TRBJ2-5; D is undetermined. CDR1 is GTSNPN and CDR2 is SVGIG in the germline V gene (reference sequence). The V and J ends lost 2 bases and 0 bases respectively, with 7 bases between them. The CDR3 is 13 amino acids. The CDR3 DNA reads TGTGCCTGGAGTCGTAGAAACCAAGAGACCCAGTACTTC. Its translation: CAWSRRNQETQYF.

This clonotype came up a few times. The chain couples TRBV27 to TRBJ1-1, with a tentative D call TRBD1 (6 bases). Germline lookup yields CDR1 MNHEY and CDR2 SMNVEV (reference sequence). The CDR3 runs 14 residues. Trimming cost V 4 bases and J 3 bases, with 12 bases left between them. The CDR3 sequence: CASSSLTGHTEAFF. CDR3 DNA: TGTGCCAGCAGTTCCCTGACAGGCCACACTGAAGCTTTCTTT.

Regarding this clonotype: Since the CDR3 does not end with the conserved phenylalanine or tryptophan, this likely comes from a read error. This rearrangement joins TRBV5-1 to TRBJ2-4; no definite D call. The CDR3 sequence is 14 residues long. Germline loops: CDR1 SGHRS, CDR2 YFSETQ. Between the trimmed V and J ends, which lost 3 bases and 0 bases, there was a span of 7 bases. CDR3 protein: CASSSELAKNIQYL. The CDR3 DNA reads TGCGCCAGCAGCTCAGAGCTAGCCAAAAACATTCAGTACCTC.

Ten or more counts support this clonotype. The V call is TRBV11-3, the J call TRBJ2-1; D is possibly TRBD1 or TRBD2 (6 bases each). The V gene lost 3 bases and the J gene lost 5 bases, with 8 bases spanning the gap. From germline, CDR1 is SGHNT and CDR2 YENEEA. There are 13 residues in the CDR3. The CDR3, as DNA: TGTGCCAGCAGCTTCGGGGGCAACAATGAGCAGTTCTTC. This sequence encodes CASSFGGNNEQFF.

This clonotype was picked up many times. The CDR3 DNA reads as TGCGCCAGCAGCAGCGACAGGGGGGGCACTGAAGCTTTCTTT. This codes for CASSSDRGGTEAFF. The chain uses TRBV5-1 and TRBJ1-1; 9 bases agree with TRBD1. This CDR3 has 14 residues. J gave up 4 bases and V 4 bases, and 5 bases lay outside the gene matches. Germline CDR1 reads SGHRS; CDR2 reads YFSETQ.

This sequence joins TRBV12-3 or TRBV12-4 and TRBJ1-3, with 7 positions matching TRBD1. This CDR3 spans 13 amino acids. The trim removed 6 bases at V and 4 bases at J, leaving 3 bases unmatched. CDR3 protein: CASSTGQGNTIYF. The CDR3 DNA reads as TGTGCCAGCAGCACGGGACAGGGAAACACCATATATTTT.

The CDR3 DNA follows: TGTGCCAGCAGTTTTCAGGGGACGGCGAATAATTCACCCCTCCACTTT. Protein sequence: CASSFQGTANNSPLHF. The rearrangement joins TRBV12-3 or TRBV12-4 to TRBJ1-6; possibly TRBD1 for D (6 bases). The CDR3 totals 16 residues. V shed 3 bases and J shed 5 bases, with 14 bases lying between them.

This clonotype was counted many times. The V call is TRBV12-3 or TRBV12-4, the J call TRBJ1-2; 9 positions match TRBD1. V gave up 5 bases and J gave up 8 bases; unmatched junction bases: 6. This CDR3 spans 13 amino acids. The CDR3 spells CASSIDRGRGYTF. CDR3 nucleotides: TGTGCCAGCAGTATAGACAGGGGGAGAGGCTACACCTTC.

The V gene is TRBV10-1, the J gene TRBJ2-2, with TRBD1 matching over 12 bases. Germline V gene data show CDR1 as WNHNN and CDR2 as SYGVQD (reference sequence). V was pared by 8 bases and J by 10 bases, with 11 bases of the junction left unmatched. The CDR3 has 15 residues. CDR3 residues: CASGNWDRGRVELFF. The CDR3 DNA sequence: TGCGCCAGCGGAAACTGGGACAGGGGGCGCGTGGAGCTGTTTTTT.

A remark on this clonotype: This may come from a read error, since a much larger clone is one base off. This rearrangement joins TRBV2 to TRBJ1-1, with D maybe TRBD1 (6 bases). Germline V lookup: CDR1 SNHLY, CDR2 FYNNEI. The V end was cut by 6 bases, the J end by 4 bases, with 18 bases between. The CDR3 length is 15 residues. CDR3 DNA: TGTGCCAGCAGAGGAGGCAGGGGCTGGGGCACTGAAGCTTTCTTT. Translated: CASRGGRGWGTEAFF.

In regard to this clonotype: A read error may account for a junction end that differs from germline. This sequence joins TRBV6-8 and TRBJ2-3; the match to TRBD2 covers 12 bases. CDR3 length equals 17 residues. Germline V gene sequence: CDR1 MNHGY, CDR2 SAAAGT. The CDR3 sequence is CVSSKRTSGVSTDTQYF. The CDR3 bases are TGTGTCAGCAGCAAACGGACTAGCGGGGTGAGCACAGATACGCAGTATTTT.

This clonotype appeared many times. This chain uses TRBV7-2 with TRBJ1-3; no firm D call. The V end was cut by 3 bases, the J end by 0 bases, with 3 bases between. The CDR3 is 13 amino acids. From germline, CDR1 is SGHTA and CDR2 FQGNSA. CDR3 protein: CASSFFSGNTIYF. The DNA of the CDR3 is TGTGCCAGCAGCTTTTTCTCTGGAAACACCATATATTTT. Full variable domain (rest looked up from reference TRBV7-2 and TRBJ1-3): GAGVSQSPSNKVTEKGKDVELRCDPISGHTALYWYRQSLGQGLEFLIYFQGNSAPDKSGLPSDRFSAERTGGSVSTLTIQRTQQEDSAVYLCASSFFSGNTIYFGEGSWLTVV.

V is TRBV7-9 and J is TRBJ2-5, with unresolved D. Per the germline V gene, CDR1 is SEHNR and CDR2 is FQNEAQ (reference sequence). The CDR3 is 14 amino acids. Trimming removed 5 bases at V and 2 bases at J, with 12 bases between. The chain's CDR3 is CASSPRWKQETQYF. CDR3 DNA: TGTGCCAGCAGCCCCCGATGGAAGCAAGAGACCCAGTACTTC.

This clonotype appeared once. A read error may be the cause here, since a much bigger clone is one base away. The rearrangement joins TRBV20-1 to TRBJ1-1, with no clear D. Germline V lookup: CDR1 DFQATT, CDR2 SNEGSKA (reference sequence). This CDR3 region has 13 residues. CDR3 in DNA: TGCAGTGCTATTCCGGCCTTGAGCACTGAAGCTTCCTTT. Residues: CSAIPALSTEASF.